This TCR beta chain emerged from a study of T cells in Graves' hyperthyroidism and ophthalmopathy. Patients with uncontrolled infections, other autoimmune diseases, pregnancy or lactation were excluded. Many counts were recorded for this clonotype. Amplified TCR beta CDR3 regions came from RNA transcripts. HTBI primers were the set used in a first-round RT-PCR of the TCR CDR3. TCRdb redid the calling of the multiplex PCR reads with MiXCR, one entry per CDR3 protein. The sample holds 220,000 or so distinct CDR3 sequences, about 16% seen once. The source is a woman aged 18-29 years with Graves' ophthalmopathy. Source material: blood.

The CDR3 DNA reads TGTGCCAGCAGCTTTCCCAGGCTCAATGAGCAGTTCTTC. Translating gives CASSFPRLNEQFF. The chain is built from TRBV7-2 and TRBJ2-1; D ambiguous. The germline CDR1 and CDR2 sequences are SGHTA and FQGNSA. The CDR3 has 13 residues. Trimming left V 3 bases short and J 6 bases short, with 9 bases between.